Listed here is a single TCR beta chain. Trimming at V came to 6 bases and at J to 11 bases, leaving 11 bases not matched to a gene. Germline V CDR1 and CDR2: MGHDK, SYGVNS. The CDR3 has 14 residues. Sequenced by immunoSEQ multiplex PCR; TCRdb stores in-frame clones only, minus some. The table includes about 52,000 clones, around 90% detected once. The data were taken from a study of blood T cell repertoires in COVID-19. In the study overall: Sources were T cells, B-cell-depleted T cells, or PBMCs; the material itself was cDNA or gDNA.

The TCR sequence derives from a human donor in a cohort sampled during active COVID-19. The rearrangement uses TRBV25-1 and TRBJ1-4; 8 bases match TRBD1. The sample comprised peripheral blood. The CDR3 region has the DNA TGTGCCAGCAGCTCAGGGCAGGGGGCGGAGAAACTGTTTTTT. This codes for CASSSGQGAEKLFF.